Listed below are T cell receptor beta chains from one sample, sequenced in a study of shared clonotypes between healthy human individuals. The table came from immunoSEQ multiplex PCR; TCRdb's copy has only in-frame clones and leaves some out. The sample holds roughly 2,300,000 clones, roughly 92% seen once. The sequenced sample was naive CD4+ T cells from PBMCs. These receptors all come from a man younger than 30 in good health. Some clones in this sample may be carry-over from other donors' samples. Each CDR3 is given with its conserved first and last residue. The order of the fields is V gene, J gene, CDR3 protein.

TRBV29-1	TRBJ2-7	CSVELAESYEQYF
TRBV9	TRBJ2-3	CASSPPGGGGTDTQYF
TRBV10-3	TRBJ2-3	CAIGGPNTDTQYF
TRBV5-1	TRBJ2-2	CASSSENTGELFF
TRBV7-9	TRBJ1-3	CASSPRQRSIYF
TRBV29-1	.	CSVVRGNSYEQYF
TRBV6-5	TRBJ1-1	CASSYRLGTEAFF
TRBV30	TRBJ1-6	CAWSSPDRYNSPLHF
TRBV5-8	TRBJ2-7	CASSNRVNWGSYEQYF
TRBV27	TRBJ1-5	CASSTQGAPGKQPQHF
TRBV10-3	TRBJ2-2	CAISESSRPLGAGELFF
TRBV7-3	TRBJ2-7	CASSMGQVPYEQYF
TRBV9	TRBJ1-2	CASSAAWGGQYGYTF
TRBV27	TRBJ2-2	CASSSGTANTGELFF
TRBV9	TRBJ2-1	CASSVVAGVFGEQFF
TRBV2	TRBJ2-1	CASYPGQGVSYNEQFF
TRBV25-1	TRBJ2-7	CASSEGVSGIWQYF